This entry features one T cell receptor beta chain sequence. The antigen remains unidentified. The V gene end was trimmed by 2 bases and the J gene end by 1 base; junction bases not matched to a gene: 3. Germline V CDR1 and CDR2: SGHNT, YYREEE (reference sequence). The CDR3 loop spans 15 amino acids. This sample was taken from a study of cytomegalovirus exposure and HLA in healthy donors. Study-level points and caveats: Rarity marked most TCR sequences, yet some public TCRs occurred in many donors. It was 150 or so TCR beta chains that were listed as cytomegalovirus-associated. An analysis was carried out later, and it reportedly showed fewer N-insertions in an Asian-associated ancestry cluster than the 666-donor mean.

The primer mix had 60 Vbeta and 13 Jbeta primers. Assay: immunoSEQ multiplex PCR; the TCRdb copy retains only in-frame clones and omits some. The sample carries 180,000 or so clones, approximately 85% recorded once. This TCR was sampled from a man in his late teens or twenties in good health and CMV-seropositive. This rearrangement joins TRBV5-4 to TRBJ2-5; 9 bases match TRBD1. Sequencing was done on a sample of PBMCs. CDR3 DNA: TGTGCCAGCAGCTTTGGACAGGGGCCCCAAGAGACCCAGTACTTC. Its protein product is CASSFGQGPQETQYF.